The subject of this entry is one T cell receptor beta chain. Original data processing: Researchers report that nucleated cell counts were estimated from reference gene primer amplification. Measured with immunoSEQ multiplex PCR; TCRdb has only the in-frame clones, and not every one. V and J calls and clone size are those listed in that table; D and trimming were worked out from the DNA. This sample yields 150,000 or so clones, of which approximately 88% are seen a single time; approximately 5.1% belongs to the top ten. This entry comes from a study of blood T cell repertoires in COVID-19. Study-wide background: Some COVID-19 samples were acute and others convalescent; all came from the United States, Italy and Spain.

CDR3 length equals 19 residues. CDR1 is SGHTA, CDR2 FQGNSA, per germline. V lost 0 bases, J lost 5 bases, and 12 bases stayed unmatched. Study members were between about 18 and 100 years old and lived in 24 US regions. A case of COVID-19 had been met by exposed participants within 2 weeks before study entry. The clonotype was recovered from a man in his 70s who had been exposed to COVID-19. V usage is TRBV7-2 and J usage is TRBJ2-1; 11 positions match TRBD2. The sample was PBMCs or T cells enriched from blood (not recorded which). The CDR3 loop reads CASSLARGLAGGPNNEQFF. CDR3 nucleotide sequence: TGTGCCAGCAGCTTAGCGCGGGGATTAGCGGGGGGGCCCAACAATGAGCAGTTCTTC.